This T cell receptor (beta chain) stems from a study of blood T cells in healthy people across ages. Combining a sample-barcoded 5' primer with a J-beta primer mix, a second PCR ran for about 7 to 11 cycles. TCRdb re-called the 5' RACE reads with MiXCR, one entry per CDR3 protein. The profile covers fewer than 950,000 distinct CDR3 sequences, with less than 70% appearing a single time and about 38% taken by the ten largest. There are 15 residues in the CDR3. Germline V CDR1 and CDR2: SGHRS, YFSETQ. The V and J ends lost 3 bases and 2 bases respectively, with 13 bases between them. The chain combines TRBV5-1 with TRBJ2-3; a possible D gene is TRBD2 (5 bases). The TCR was taken from an elderly man in good health. Sequences were obtained from blood. CDR3 sequence (DNA): TGCGCCAGCAGCTCTGACTACGACTCCACAGATACGCAGTATTTT. Protein sequence: CASSSDYDSTDTQYF. Looking up the rest from reference TRBV5-1 and TRBJ2-3 gives the full variable domain: KAGVTQTPRYLIKTRGQQVTLSCSPISGHRSVSWYQQTPGQGLQFLFEYFSETQRNKGNFPGRFSGRQFSNSRSEMNVSTLELGDSALYLCASSSDYDSTDTQYFGPGTRLTVL.